These 3 T cell receptor beta chains were all obtained from the same sample, sequenced in a study of T-cell memory formation after mild COVID-19. TCRdb analysed the 5' RACE reads with MiXCR anew, one entry per CDR3 protein. This sample has 150,000 or so distinct CDR3 sequences; roughly 15% occur once, and the top ten carry 13% to 15%. Sequences were obtained from PBMCs or a T cell subset sorted from them (not recorded which). Every receptor here comes from an adult woman who had mild COVID-19 (a few samples of this study predate the infection). Cell type and time point are not known.

This chain connects TRBV5-1 to TRBJ2-7; D is unclear. The ends were cut back, 5 bases at V and 3 bases at J, with 15 bases in the middle. Germline assignment: CDR1 SGHRS and CDR2 YFSETQ. This CDR3 is 14 amino acids long. As DNA, the CDR3 is TGCGCCAGCAGAGGCGGACCGACACTCTACGAGCAGTACTTC. Amino acid sequence: CASRGGPTLYEQYF.

This clonotype has a handful of counts. The CDR3, as DNA: TGTGCCAGCAGCTTAGTTAGAGACCCAAGGCCGTTCTTC. Protein product: CASSLVRDPRPFF. This chain connects TRBV11-2 to TRBJ2-1, with D hard to call. The CDR3 loop spans 13 amino acids. V lost 1 base and J lost 15, with 16 bases in between. Germline V gene data show CDR1 as SGHAT and CDR2 as FQNNGV.

This clonotype has only a few counts. This chain joins TRBV10-3 and TRBJ2-5, with no clear D. The CDR3 covers 15 residues. The germline V gene has CDR1 ENHRY and CDR2 SYGVKD. With 3 bases removed from V and 4 bases from J, the gap between germline ends came to 15 bases. The CDR3 loop is CAISDPSSDGETQYF. CDR3 DNA sequence: TGTGCCATCAGTGACCCTTCCTCAGACGGAGAGACCCAGTACTTC.